These 26 T cell receptor beta chains originate from one sample sequenced in a study of T-cell memory formation after mild COVID-19. TCRdb fed the 5' RACE reads into MiXCR, producing one record per CDR3 protein. This table holds about 500,000 distinct CDR3 sequences, roughly 20% found once. The sequenced material came from PBMCs or a T cell subset sorted from them (not recorded which). The receptors stem from an adult woman who had mild COVID-19 (a few samples of this study predate the infection). Cell type and time point are not known.

This clonotype was detected only a few times. The CDR3 coding sequence is TGTGCCAGCACCCGTTGGGGGGGACTTGCCACAGATACGCAGTATTTT. The encoded protein is CASTRWGGLATDTQYF. J is TRBJ2-3 and V is TRBV27; 7 bases map to TRBD2. In germline, CDR1 is MNHEY, CDR2 SMNVEV (reference sequence). After removal of 7 bases from V and 2 bases from J, the junction contained 12 bases not matched to a gene. CDR3 length: 16 residues.

The chain combines TRBV5-6 with TRBJ1-3; 8 nucleotides line up with TRBD1. Germline V lookup: CDR1 SGHDT, CDR2 YYEEEE. J lost 0 bases, V lost 4 bases, and 6 bases had no gene match. This CDR3 contains 16 residues. Here the CDR3 DNA reads TGTGCCAGCAGCCGTACGGACAGGGCCTCTGGAAACACCATATATTTT. Protein sequence: CASSRTDRASGNTIYF.

The rearrangement joins TRBV29-1 to TRBJ2-4, with 14 bases lining up with TRBD2. Germline V lookup: CDR1 SQVTM, CDR2 ANQGSEA. This CDR3 spans 15 amino acids. The junction had 9 bases not matched to a gene; V was cut back by 6 bases and J by 8 bases. The CDR3 spells CSVVTSGGATDIQYF. DNA for the CDR3: TGCAGCGTCGTGACTAGCGGGGGGGCGACCGACATTCAGTACTTC.

This rearrangement joins TRBV4-3 to TRBJ2-3; 8 bases map to TRBD1. The CDR3 is made up of 17 amino acids. Germline V gives CDR1 LGHNA, CDR2 YSLEER. V lost 2 bases, J lost 2 bases, and 9 bases stayed unmatched. CDR3 in DNA: TGCGCCAGCAGCCAACTGGGGGGACAGGCCTACACAGATACGCAGTATTTT. Its translation is CASSQLGGQAYTDTQYF.

The CDR3 is CASSPTAQGTQYF. The CDR3 bases are TGTGCCAGCTCACCGACAGCCCAGGGGACCCAGTACTTC. This sequence joins TRBV18 and TRBJ2-5; possible D gene TRBD1, 5 bases. From germline, CDR1 is KGHSH and CDR2 LQKENI. The V gene lost 3 bases and the J gene lost 7 bases, with 12 bases spanning the gap. CDR3 size: 13 residues.

The chain links TRBV20-1 to TRBJ2-2; D unresolved. The CDR3 is 13 residues long. V lost 3 bases to trimming and J lost 0 bases, with 5 bases between them. Germline CDR1 reads DFQATT; CDR2 reads SNEGSKA (reference sequence). The CDR3 protein is CSARPPNTGELFF. The CDR3 region has the DNA TGCAGTGCTAGGCCTCCGAACACCGGGGAGCTGTTTTTT.

The chain combines TRBV24-1 with TRBJ2-5; tentatively, D is TRBD1 (5 bases). The CDR3 has 14 amino acids. The ends were cut back, 3 bases at V and 4 bases at J, with 11 bases in the middle. Germline lookup yields CDR1 KGHDR and CDR2 SFDVKD. The CDR3 sequence: CATSDRDSLETQYF. The DNA of the CDR3 is TGTGCCACCAGTGATCGAGACAGTCTAGAGACCCAGTACTTC.

The rearrangement links TRBV18 to TRBJ2-7, with 10 nucleotides matching TRBD2. V lost 3 bases to trimming and J lost 5 bases; unmatched junction nucleotides: 7. This CDR3 has 15 amino acids. Germline V gene lookup returns CDR1 KGHSH and CDR2 LQKENI. The CDR3 sequence: CASSPLPSGSDEQYF. The CDR3 DNA reads TGTGCCAGCTCACCCCTTCCTAGCGGGAGCGACGAGCAGTACTTC. Full variable domain (rest looked up from reference TRBV18 and TRBJ2-7): NAGVMQNPRHLVRRRGQEARLRCSPMKGHSHVYWYRQLPEEGLKFMVYLQKENIIDESGMPKERFSAEFPKEGPSILRIQQVVRGDSAAYFCASSPLPSGSDEQYFGPGTRLTVT.

The chain employs TRBV4-1 and TRBJ1-1; TRBD1 matches 7 bases. The V gene's germline CDR1 is MGHRA and CDR2 YSYEKL. CDR3 size: 15 residues. J gave up 5 bases and V 1 base, and 7 bases lay outside the gene matches. CDR3 coding DNA: TGCGCCAGCAGCCAAGGGAAGGGGGCAAGGACTGAAGCTTTCTTT. Translated, it gives CASSQGKGARTEAFF.

J is TRBJ2-5 and V is TRBV24-1; perhaps TRBD1 as D (6 bases). The ends were cut back, 3 bases at V and 4 bases at J, with 11 bases in the middle. Germline V gives CDR1 KGHDR, CDR2 SFDVKD. The CDR3 extends over 14 amino acids. Here the CDR3 reads CATSDQGQIETQYF. CDR3 coding DNA: TGTGCCACCAGTGATCAAGGACAGATAGAGACCCAGTACTTC.

This clonotype occurred a few times. The J gene is TRBJ1-2, the V gene TRBV12-3 or TRBV12-4, with D unclear. The V gene lost 7 bases and the J gene lost 5 bases, with 20 bases spanning the gap. The CDR3 is made up of 15 amino acids. Here the CDR3 reads CASNPGLTPGYGYTF. CDR3 bases: TGTGCCAGCAACCCGGGCCTCACCCCGGGTTATGGCTACACCTTC.

Notes on this clonotype: One junction end disagrees with the germline gene, perhaps due to a read error. V usage is TRBV15 and J usage is TRBJ1-5, with a tentative D call TRBD1 (6 bases). In germline, CDR1 is LNHNV, CDR2 YYDKDF (reference sequence). This CDR3 region has 18 residues. The CDR3 DNA reads as TGTGTCACCACTCAAGTGGGACACCTCCGTGTCGGCGACAAGCCCCAGCATTTT. Encoded protein: CVTTQVGHLRVGDKPQHF. Filled out from reference TRBV15 and TRBJ1-5, the complete variable domain reads DAMVIQNPRYQVTQFGKPVTLSCSQTLNHNVMYWYQQKSSQAPKLLFHYYDKDFNNEADTPDNFQSRRPNTSFCFLDIRSPGLGDTAMYLCVTTQVGHLRVGDKPQHFGDGTRLSIL.

This clonotype was counted a few times. V and J are TRBV3-1 and TRBJ2-1; 10 nucleotides line up with TRBD2. J gave up 5 bases and V 4 bases, and 5 bases lay outside the gene matches. The CDR3 length is 15 residues. The germline V gene encodes CDR1 LGHDT and CDR2 YNNKEL (reference sequence). The CDR3 region is CASSPRTSGHNEQFF. The CDR3 DNA reads TGTGCCAGCAGCCCCCGGACTAGCGGACACAATGAGCAGTTCTTC.

In this sample, this clonotype turned up a few times. Here the CDR3 DNA reads TGTGCCAGCAGCATGACGTCAGGCCCCTACAATGAGCAGTTCTTC. It specifies CASSMTSGPYNEQFF. V usage is TRBV5-4 and J usage is TRBJ2-1; unclear D gene. Looked up from germline, CDR1 is SGHNT and CDR2 is YYREEE (reference sequence). V lost 4 bases and J lost 2, with 13 bases in between. The CDR3 has 15 residues.

This clonotype was seen a handful of times. The chain carries TRBV12-3 or TRBV12-4 and TRBJ2-3; a weak D match, TRBD1 (5 bases). Trimming shortened V by 3 bases and J by 2 bases, and 12 bases separated the two germline ends. This CDR3 region has 15 residues. In nucleotides, the CDR3 is TGTGCCAGCAGTTTTACAGGCGCCTACACAGATACGCAGTATTTT. Translation: CASSFTGAYTDTQYF.

This clonotype was detected a few times. The chain is built from TRBV5-4 and TRBJ2-3; D might be TRBD1 (6 bases). CDR1 and CDR2 (germline): SGHNT, YYREEE (reference sequence). CDR3 length: 15 amino acids. Trimming shortened V by 4 bases and J by 4 bases, and 16 bases separated the two germline ends. The CDR3 DNA is TGTGCCAGCAGCCATACTCGGGACACAGCAGATACGCAGTATTTT. It codes for CASSHTRDTADTQYF.

This clonotype was picked up a small number of times. The V and J genes are TRBV5-6 and TRBJ2-4; 7 nucleotides match TRBD1. Germline assignment: CDR1 SGHDT and CDR2 YYEEEE. The J segment lost 5 bases and the V segment lost 0 bases, leaving 2 bases of the junction unmatched. CDR3 length: 14 residues. The CDR3 loop is CASSLGGGENIQYF. CDR3 sequence (DNA): TGTGCCAGCAGCTTGGGAGGGGGCGAAAACATTCAGTACTTC.

This clonotype was seen only a few times. The chain links TRBV18 to TRBJ2-1; TRBD1 might be the D (6 bases). The CDR3 has 13 amino acids. CDR1 is KGHSH and CDR2 is LQKENI in the germline V gene. The germline V and J ends were trimmed by 5 bases and 3 bases, with 8 bases remaining between them. The CDR3 loop reads CASSGDIYNEQFF. The CDR3 DNA is TGTGCCAGCTCAGGGGACATCTACAATGAGCAGTTCTTC.

This chain uses TRBV20-1 with TRBJ2-1; D is undetermined. Germline assignment: CDR1 DFQATT and CDR2 SNEGSKA (reference sequence). The CDR3 runs 13 residues. The V gene lost 3 bases and the J gene lost 9 bases, with 15 bases spanning the gap. The CDR3, as DNA: TGCAGTGCTAGCCACGTAGGAACGGGTGAGCAGTTCTTC. This codes for CSASHVGTGEQFF.

There are a few counts of this clonotype. This chain links TRBV5-5 with TRBJ2-1; 10 bases are shared with TRBD1. The CDR3 extends over 14 amino acids. After removal of 4 bases from V and 7 bases from J, the junction contained 5 bases not matched to a gene. Looked up from germline, CDR1 is SGHKS and CDR2 is YYEKEE (reference sequence). The CDR3 DNA is TGTGCCAGCAGCATAGGACAGGGGGGGAATGAGCAGTTCTTC. Its translation: CASSIGQGGNEQFF.

This clonotype has just a few counts. The rearrangement links TRBV20-1 to TRBJ1-5; a possible D gene is TRBD1 (6 bases). Trimming pared 3 bases from V and 4 bases from J, leaving 16 bases between. The germline V gene encodes CDR1 DFQATT and CDR2 SNEGSKA (reference sequence). This CDR3 spans 15 amino acids. The CDR3: CSASHRDISNQPQHF. The CDR3, as DNA: TGCAGTGCTAGCCACCGGGACATATCTAATCAGCCCCAGCATTTT.

The chain links TRBV7-9 to TRBJ2-2; D is undetermined. V was clipped by 5 bases and J by 7 bases, with 14 bases between them. Germline V gives CDR1 SEHNR, CDR2 FQNEAQ (reference sequence). The CDR3 sequence is 14 residues long. This CDR3 reads CASSHSREVGELFF. CDR3 nucleotides: TGTGCCAGCAGCCATAGCAGAGAGGTCGGGGAGCTGTTTTTT.

The chain links TRBV5-1 to TRBJ2-2; 13 bases are shared with TRBD2. Germline CDR1 reads SGHRS; CDR2 reads YFSETQ. The CDR3 is 17 residues long. V was pared by 4 bases and J by 8 bases, with 11 bases of the junction left unmatched. This CDR3 reads CASSVRTSGGPEGELFF. DNA for the CDR3: TGCGCCAGCAGCGTGAGGACTAGCGGGGGCCCTGAAGGGGAGCTGTTTTTT.

The chain uses TRBV5-1 and TRBJ2-3, with D tentatively TRBD1 (6 bases). The V end lost 4 bases, the J end lost 3 bases, and 21 bases lay between the germline ends. The germline CDR1 and CDR2 sequences are SGHRS and YFSETQ. This CDR3 has 17 residues. CDR3 nucleotides: TGCGCCAGCAGCCTCGGGCACAGGGAAGTTAGGACAGATACGCAGTATTTT. Its translation: CASSLGHREVRTDTQYF.

This clonotype was seen many times. The chain couples TRBV12-3 or TRBV12-4 to TRBJ1-1; D is ambiguous. CDR3 length: 15 amino acids. The V end lost 4 bases, the J end lost 7 bases, and 19 bases lay between the germline ends. CDR3 sequence: CASSSTPTASGEAFF. The CDR3 DNA reads TGTGCCAGCAGTTCAACACCTACAGCGTCAGGTGAAGCTTTCTTT.

The chain has TRBV7-9 and TRBJ2-7; D possibly matches TRBD1 or TRBD2 (5 bases each). There are 14 residues in the CDR3. V lost 0 bases and J 3 bases, leaving 9 bases between the germline ends. The germline CDR1 and CDR2 sequences are SEHNR and FQNEAQ (reference sequence). Here the CDR3 reads CASSLAGRGYEQYF. CDR3 coding DNA: TGTGCCAGCAGCTTAGCGGGACGGGGCTACGAGCAGTACTTC.